Listed here is a single T cell receptor beta chain. The data originate from a study of blood T cell repertoires in COVID-19. On the study more broadly: Spain, Italy and the United States supplied samples that represented acute and convalescent COVID-19.

Trimming shortened V by 3 bases and J by 8 bases, and 7 bases separated the two germline ends. The germline CDR1 and CDR2 sequences are SGHNT and YENEEA. The CDR3 totals 11 residues. One Seattle source followed patients from active infection through their disease course. Per the study methods: Amplified reference gene primers provided the basis for estimating nucleated cell counts. The method was immunoSEQ multiplex PCR; TCRdb's version includes in-frame clones alone and lacks a portion of them. That table supplies the V and J calls and clone size; D and trimming were determined from the DNA. The sample has about 150,000 clones; less than 90% are singletons.

The rearrangement uses TRBV11-3 and TRBJ1-1; D is ambiguous. What was sequenced was peripheral blood. The source of this sequence is a human donor with COVID-19, enrolled during active disease. The donor label of this sample is uncertain. The CDR3, as DNA: TGTGCCAGCAGCTTCCTGGGCGAAGCTTTCTTT. Translation: CASSFLGEAFF. Looking up the rest from reference TRBV11-3 and TRBJ1-1 gives the full variable domain: EAGVVQSPRYKIIEKKQPVAFWCNPISGHNTLYWYLQNLGQGPELLIRYENEEAVDDSQLPKDRFSAERLKGVDSTLKIQPAELGDSAVYLCASSFLGEAFFGQGTRLTVV.